What follows are 4 T cell receptor beta chains derived from one specimen sequenced in a study of Ad26.COV2.S vaccination and SARS-CoV-2 variants. Regarding treatment: some 19 received Ad26.COV2.S at low or high dose, single or two shots; five or six received placebo; per-sample allocation not given. Collection of the samples took place on day 63 after the first injection of vaccine or placebo. Sequenced by immunoSEQ multiplex PCR; TCRdb stores in-frame clones only, minus some. This sample has hundreds of thousands of clones, with roughly 90% found just once. The input for sequencing was peripheral blood, taken in a trial of Ad26.COV2.S vaccine versus placebo. The receptors shown here come from a person between 18 and 65 years old who received the Ad26.COV2.S COVID-19 vaccine or a placebo.

The chain recombines TRBV7-2 with TRBJ2-7; D gene uncertain. The germline V and J ends were trimmed by 6 bases and 5 bases, with 17 bases remaining between them. There are 14 residues in the CDR3. From germline, CDR1 is SGHTA and CDR2 FQGNSA. The CDR3 spells CASRPEARGDEQYF. In nucleotides, the CDR3 is TGTGCCAGCAGACCTGAGGCTAGAGGAGACGAGCAGTACTTC.

The CDR3 here is CASSLGGQEGNYGYTF. The CDR3, as DNA: TGCGCCAGCAGCTTGGGAGGACAGGAGGGTAACTATGGCTACACCTTC. The V and J genes are TRBV5-1 and TRBJ1-2, with 7 bases aligning to TRBD1. The CDR3 is made up of 16 amino acids. Trimming took 0 bases from V and 1 from J; bases not matched to a gene: 6. The V gene's germline CDR1 is SGHRS and CDR2 YFSETQ.

This chain joins TRBV29-1 and TRBJ1-3; no clear D gene. V was trimmed by 8 bases and J by 0 bases, leaving 14 bases between them. The CDR3 covers 14 residues. CDR1 and CDR2 from the germline V gene are SQVTM and ANQGSEA. The chain's CDR3 is CSITTGLSGNTIYF. The CDR3 nucleotides are TGCAGCATCACGACTGGACTCTCTGGAAACACCATATATTTT.

This clone was seen once. The genes are TRBV27 and TRBJ2-7; a weak D match, TRBD1 (5 bases). There are 15 residues in the CDR3. CDR1 and CDR2 (germline): MNHEY, SMNVEV (reference sequence). The germline V and J ends were trimmed by 4 bases and 3 bases, with 16 bases remaining between them. CDR3 sequence (DNA): TGTGCCAGCAGTTCGTTAGCAGGGTCTTACTACGAGCAGTACTTC. It translates to CASSSLAGSYYEQYF.